This T cell receptor beta chain was recovered during a study of cytomegalovirus exposure and HLA in healthy donors. PCR involved 60 Vbeta and 13 Jbeta primers. The method was immunoSEQ multiplex PCR; TCRdb's version includes in-frame clones alone and lacks a portion of them. The sample has about 190,000 clones, roughly four fifths seen once. The specimen sequenced was PBMCs. The clonotype was recovered from a man younger than 30 in good health and CMV-seronegative.

CDR3 sequence (DNA): TGTGCCAGCAGCCTATACCCCTACGAGCAGTACTTC. Translated, it gives CASSLYPYEQYF. The chain recombines TRBV6-6 with TRBJ2-7; D remains unclear. The CDR3 extends over 12 amino acids. Trimming removed 6 bases at V and 2 bases at J, with 8 bases between. Germline CDR1 MNHNY, CDR2 SVGAGI (reference sequence).